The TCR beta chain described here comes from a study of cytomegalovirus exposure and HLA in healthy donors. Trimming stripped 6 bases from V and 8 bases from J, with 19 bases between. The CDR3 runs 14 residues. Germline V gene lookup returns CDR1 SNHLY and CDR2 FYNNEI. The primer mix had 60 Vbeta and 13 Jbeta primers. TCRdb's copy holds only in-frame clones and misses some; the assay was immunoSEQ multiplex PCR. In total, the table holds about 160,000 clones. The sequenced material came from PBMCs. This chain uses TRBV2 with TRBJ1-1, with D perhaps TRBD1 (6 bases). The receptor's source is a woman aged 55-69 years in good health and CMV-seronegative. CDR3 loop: CASRGPGPRGEAFF. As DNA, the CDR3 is TGTGCCAGCAGAGGTCCGGGACCCAGGGGAGAAGCTTTCTTT.